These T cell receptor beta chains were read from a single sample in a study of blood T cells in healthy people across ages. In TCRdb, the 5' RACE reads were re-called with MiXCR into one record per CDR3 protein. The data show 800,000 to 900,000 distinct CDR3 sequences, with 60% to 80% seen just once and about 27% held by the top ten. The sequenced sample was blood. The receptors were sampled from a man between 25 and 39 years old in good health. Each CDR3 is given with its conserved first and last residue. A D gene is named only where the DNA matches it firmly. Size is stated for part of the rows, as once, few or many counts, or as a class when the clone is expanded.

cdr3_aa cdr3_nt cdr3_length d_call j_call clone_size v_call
CSGTGKGYNGGQFF TGCAGCGGGACAGGAAAGGGGTATAACGGTGGGCAGTTCTTC 14 TRBD1 TRBJ2-1 . TRBV29-1
CSARAKTLEQYF TGCAGTGCTAGGGCGAAGACTCTCGAGCAGTACTTC 12 . TRBJ2-7 . TRBV20-1
CASSLAIRSRGTYEQYF TGCGCCAGCAGCTTGGCCATCCGGTCGAGGGGAACCTACGAGCAGTACTTC 17 . TRBJ2-7 few TRBV5-1
CASSRTSYQETQYF TGTGCCAGCAGCCGGACATCGTACCAAGAGACCCAGTACTTC 14 . TRBJ2-5 . TRBV6-2/TRBV6-3
CASSQEWAGATYEQYF TGTGCCAGCAGCCAAGAGTGGGCAGGAGCTACCTACGAGCAGTACTTC 16 . TRBJ2-7 . TRBV4-2
CASSPPSESEKLFF TGTGCCAGCTCACCACCCTCGGAAAGTGAAAAACTGTTTTTT 14 . TRBJ1-4 . TRBV18
CSASAVSTDTQYF TGCAGCGCCTCGGCAGTTAGCACAGATACGCAGTATTTT 13 . TRBJ2-3 . TRBV29-1
CSVDRRGRSETQYF TGCAGCGTTGACAGAAGGGGGCGGTCGGAGACCCAGTACTTC 14 TRBD1 TRBJ2-5 few TRBV29-1
CASSLGDLQGANVLTF TGTGCCAGCAGCCTCGGGGACCTACAAGGGGCCAACGTCCTGACTTTC 16 . TRBJ2-6 . TRBV4-2
CASRALGGPVSGANVLTF TGTGCCAGCAGGGCCCTCGGGGGGCCCGTCTCTGGGGCCAACGTCCTGACTTTC 18 . TRBJ2-6 . TRBV6-2/TRBV6-3
CASSPESGGRTEAFF TGTGCCAGCTCACCCGAGTCGGGAGGGCGTACTGAAGCTTTCTTT 15 . TRBJ1-1 few TRBV18
CASSKGEINHHEQYF TGTGCCAGCAGCAAAGGGGAGATCAACCACCACGAGCAGTACTTC 15 . TRBJ2-7 . TRBV21-1
CASSYSWGRRYTF TGTGCCAGCAGTTACTCGTGGGGCAGGCGCTACACCTTC 13 . TRBJ1-2 few TRBV6-2/TRBV6-3
CSVDGHEGGKNIQYF TGCAGCGTTGACGGGCACGAAGGAGGCAAAAACATTCAGTACTTC 15 . TRBJ2-4 . TRBV29-1
CASSLALRGNEQFF TGTGCCAGCAGTTTAGCGCTCAGGGGCAATGAGCAGTTCTTC 14 . TRBJ2-1 . TRBV12-3/TRBV12-4
CASSQDPAGANEKLFF TGCGCCAGCAGCCAAGATCCGGCAGGGGCAAATGAAAAACTGTTTTTT 16 . TRBJ1-4 . TRBV4-3
CAISESDSPGNEQFF TGTGCCATCAGTGAGTCGGACTCCCCCGGGAATGAGCAGTTCTTC 15 . TRBJ2-1 few TRBV10-3
CASSVAGGKETQYF TGTGCCAGCAGCGTAGCCGGGGGAAAAGAGACCCAGTACTTC 14 . TRBJ2-5 once TRBV9
CASSSIPGGYGGANVLTF TGTGCCAGCAGTTCCATTCCAGGGGGTTATGGTGGGGCCAACGTCCTGACTTTC 18 TRBD1 TRBJ2-6 . TRBV25-1
CASSPGGLGEKLFF TGCGCCAGCAGCCCGGGGGGTTTGGGTGAAAAACTGTTTTTT 14 . TRBJ1-4 . TRBV4-3
CSASAGTGYEKLFF TGCAGTGCTAGTGCCGGGACAGGGTATGAAAAACTGTTTTTT 14 TRBD1 TRBJ1-4 . TRBV20-1
CASKILGGPPRGPQYF TGTGCCAGCAAAATTCTAGGGGGGCCCCCTCGCGGGCCCCAGTACTTC 16 . TRBJ2-7 few TRBV7-3
CSVMSSYNEQFF TGCAGCGTAATGAGCTCCTACAATGAGCAGTTCTTC 12 . TRBJ2-1 few TRBV29-1
CASSYRDREANQPQHF TGTGCCAGCAGCTACCGGGACAGGGAAGCCAATCAGCCCCAGCATTTT 16 TRBD1 TRBJ1-5 . TRBV7-3
CASSLGRHHEQYF TGTGCCAGCAGTTTGGGGAGGCATCACGAGCAGTACTTC 13 . TRBJ2-7 few TRBV12-3/TRBV12-4
CASSLLGSRRDERFF TGTGCCAGCAGTTTATTGGGATCTAGGCGCGATGAGCGGTTCTTC 15 . TRBJ2-1 . TRBV28
CASSYLRGRSYNEQFF TGTGCCAGCAGTTACCTGCGGGGGAGGTCCTACAATGAGCAGTTCTTC 16 TRBD2 TRBJ2-1 . TRBV6-5
CSAGLQGRNSPLHF TGCAGTGCGGGATTACAGGGGAGAAATTCACCCCTCCACTTT 14 TRBD1 TRBJ1-6 . TRBV20-1
CASSARGLRETQYF TGTGCCAGCAGTGCACGAGGGTTGAGGGAGACCCAGTACTTC 14 . TRBJ2-5 . TRBV6-6
CASSQEQGHTEAFF TGTGCCAGCAGCCAAGAACAGGGGCACACTGAAGCTTTCTTT 14 TRBD1 TRBJ1-1 few TRBV4-2
CSANGQGSYEQYF TGCAGTGCTAACGGGCAGGGGTCCTACGAGCAGTACTTC 13 . TRBJ2-7 . TRBV20-1
CAIQGADNEQFF TGTGCCATTCAGGGGGCAGACAATGAGCAGTTCTTC 12 TRBD1 TRBJ2-1 few TRBV10-3
CASSEYGGTPGANVLTF TGTGCCAGCAGTGAATATGGGGGCACCCCTGGGGCCAACGTCCTGACTTTC 17 . TRBJ2-6 few TRBV25-1